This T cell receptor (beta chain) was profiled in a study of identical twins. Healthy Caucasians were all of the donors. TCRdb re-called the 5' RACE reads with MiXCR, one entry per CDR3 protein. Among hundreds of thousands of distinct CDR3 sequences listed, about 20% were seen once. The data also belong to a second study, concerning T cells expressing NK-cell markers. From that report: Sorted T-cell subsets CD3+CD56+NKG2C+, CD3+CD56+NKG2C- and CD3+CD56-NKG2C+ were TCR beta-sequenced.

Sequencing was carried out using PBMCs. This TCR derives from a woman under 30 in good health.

The CDR3 bases are TGCGCCAGCAGCGTAGCGCTTAACTCCTACAATGAGCAGTTCTTC. Translation: CASSVALNSYNEQFF. The chain has TRBV5-1 and TRBJ2-1, with D tentatively TRBD2 (5 bases). The length of the CDR3 is 15 residues. The V and J ends lost 4 bases and 0 bases respectively, with 11 bases between them. The germline V gene encodes CDR1 SGHRS and CDR2 YFSETQ.